This entry lists 21 T cell receptor beta chains sequenced from one sample in a study of cytomegalovirus exposure and HLA in healthy donors. With 60 Vbeta and 13 Jbeta primers, the PCR was carried out. Generated by immunoSEQ multiplex PCR, the TCRdb table keeps only in-frame clones and is missing some. The sample includes fewer than 200,000 clones, 79% of them seen just once. Material for sequencing was PBMCs. The receptor set was obtained from a woman aged 35 to 49 in good health and CMV-seronegative.

The chain uses TRBV4-2 and TRBJ2-3; 7 bases are a match to TRBD2. Trimming removed 1 base from V and 2 bases from J; junction bases left unmatched: 6. The germline V gene encodes CDR1 LGHNA and CDR2 YNFKEQ. This CDR3 spans 16 amino acids. The CDR3, as DNA: TGTGCCAGCAGCCAAGGCGGGAGAGGGGACACAGATACGCAGTATTTT. Translated: CASSQGGRGDTDTQYF.

The chain employs TRBV14 and TRBJ1-6; 8 bases align to TRBD1. The CDR3 sequence is 16 residues long. V trimming: 0 bases; J trimming: 6 bases; junction bases outside the gene matches: 4. Germline CDR1 SGHDN, CDR2 FVKESK. This chain's CDR3 is CASSQDLTGANSPLHF. The CDR3 DNA follows: TGTGCCAGCAGCCAAGACCTGACAGGGGCTAATTCACCCCTCCACTTT.

CDR3 amino acids: CASSLWQGKETQYF. As DNA, the CDR3 is TGCGCCAGCAGCTTGTGGCAGGGAAAAGAGACCCAGTACTTC. The chain recombines TRBV5-1 with TRBJ2-5, with D possibly TRBD1 on 5 matching bases. Germline assignment: CDR1 SGHRS and CDR2 YFSETQ. V lost 1 base and J lost 3, with 10 bases in between. This CDR3 is 14 amino acids long.

V gene TRBV30 combines with J gene TRBJ1-2, with unresolved D. Trimming left V 5 bases short and J 6 bases short, with 16 bases between. The CDR3 is made up of 13 amino acids. Germline V lookup: CDR1 GTSNPN, CDR2 SVGIG (reference sequence). CDR3 in amino acids: CAWYRGYIDGYTF. The CDR3 region has the DNA TGTGCCTGGTATCGGGGTTATATTGATGGCTACACCTTC.

The chain joins TRBV18 to TRBJ2-3; possible D gene TRBD1, 6 bases. The CDR3 loop spans 15 amino acids. V was shortened by 6 bases and J by 2 bases, with 15 bases between the two germline ends. CDR1 is KGHSH, CDR2 LQKENI, per germline. Here the CDR3 DNA reads TGTGCCAGCTCCCCTCGGCAGGGGAACACAGATACGCAGTATTTT. Its protein is CASSPRQGNTDTQYF.

The genes are TRBV14 and TRBJ1-5; 8 bases map to TRBD1. Germline assignment: CDR1 SGHDN and CDR2 FVKESK. The CDR3 contains 14 residues. Trimming cost V 2 bases and J 5 bases; bases outside gene matches: 2. DNA of the CDR3: TGTGCCAGCAGCCAACAGGGGGCTGATCAGCCCCAGCATTTT. Its protein is CASSQQGADQPQHF.

The rearrangement uses TRBV30 and TRBJ1-6, with D maybe TRBD1 (5 bases). Trimming pared 1 base from V and 2 bases from J, leaving 9 bases between. The CDR3 runs to 15 residues. Germline CDR1 GTSNPN, CDR2 SVGIG (reference sequence). The CDR3 protein is CAWSGGVAYNSPLHF. In DNA form, the CDR3 reads TGTGCCTGGAGTGGGGGGGTGGCCTATAATTCACCCCTCCACTTT.

The chain recombines TRBV15 with TRBJ2-3, with a possible D match to TRBD2 (7 bases). This CDR3 region has 17 residues. V was shortened by 0 bases and J by 1 base, with 14 bases between the two germline ends. Looked up from germline, CDR1 is LNHNV and CDR2 is YYDKDF (reference sequence). The CDR3 bases are TGTGCCACCAGCAGAGATGGTAGGGGGGGGCGCACAGATACGCAGTATTTT. It specifies CATSRDGRGGRTDTQYF.

With regard to this clone: Other DNA sequences in the same sample also yield this CDR3. V and J are TRBV14 and TRBJ1-1, with a weak D call TRBD1 (5 bases). Trimming left V 1 base short and J 4 bases short, with 10 bases between. CDR3 size: 14 residues. Germline V gives CDR1 SGHDN, CDR2 FVKESK. The CDR3 reads CASSQVRGGTEAFF. CDR3 bases: TGTGCCAGCAGCCAAGTCCGGGGGGGCACTGAAGCTTTCTTT.

This rearrangement joins TRBV5-1 to TRBJ2-5, with a weak D call TRBD1 (5 bases). The J call may be in error: the DNA end matches TRBJ2-7 better. This CDR3 has 14 residues. Germline V gene lookup returns CDR1 SGHRS and CDR2 YFSETQ. Written as DNA, the CDR3 is TGCGCCAGCAGCTTTGGCCAGGGCACCTACGAGCAGTACTTC. Protein product: CASSFGQGTYEQYF.

The chain combines TRBV19 with TRBJ1-2, with TRBD1 as a possible D gene (5 bases). The CDR3 runs 17 residues. Trimming took off 1 base at V and 6 bases at J, with 21 bases between the two ends. From germline, CDR1 is LNHDA and CDR2 SQIVND (reference sequence). CDR3 in DNA: TGTGCCAGTAGTATAGGTGGGGCAGGCCCGCCCCTGAATGGCTACACCTTC. Translated, it gives CASSIGGAGPPLNGYTF. The whole variable domain, remainder taken from reference TRBV19 and TRBJ1-2, is DGGITQSPKYLFRKEGQNVTLSCEQNLNHDAMYWYRQDPGQGLRLIYYSQIVNDFQKGDIAEGYSVSREKKESFPLTVTSAQKNPTAFYLCASSIGGAGPPLNGYTFGSGTRLTVV.

In its sample, this clone was seen once. The CDR3, as DNA: TGTGCCAGCAGCGCCACTAGTTTTGATACGCAGTATTTT. It encodes CASSATSFDTQYF. The gene calls are TRBV9 and TRBJ2-3; D perhaps matches TRBD2 (5 bases). Trimming took 3 bases from V and 6 from J, leaving 11 bases between them. This CDR3 has 13 amino acids. Germline V gene data show CDR1 as SGDLS and CDR2 as YYNGEE.

This clone was seen more than once but under ten times. The gene calls are TRBV5-1 and TRBJ2-2, with 12 nucleotides matching TRBD2. V dropped 2 bases and J dropped 0; count of bases not matched to a gene: 2. The CDR3 spans 17 residues. The V gene's germline CDR1 is SGHRS and CDR2 YFSETQ. The CDR3: CASSFGLAGTNTGELFF. In DNA form, the CDR3 reads TGCGCCAGCAGCTTCGGACTAGCGGGAACGAACACCGGGGAGCTGTTTTTT.

The CDR3 sequence is CASSASTGSSGNTIYF. The CDR3 DNA reads TGTGCCAGCAGCGCGTCAACCGGGTCCTCTGGAAACACCATATATTTT. The V gene is TRBV9, the J gene TRBJ1-3; D remains unclear. With 3 bases removed from V and 0 bases from J, the gap between germline ends came to 13 bases. The CDR3 contains 16 residues. The germline gives CDR1 SGDLS, CDR2 YYNGEE. Filled out from reference TRBV9 and TRBJ1-3, the complete variable domain reads DSGVTQTPKHLITATGQRVTLRCSPRSGDLSVYWYQQSLDQGLQFLIQYYNGEERAKGNILERFSAQQFPDLHSELNLSSLELGDSALYFCASSASTGSSGNTIYFGEGSWLTVV.

The genes are TRBV25-1 and TRBJ2-1, with D tentatively TRBD2 (5 bases). V was pared by 6 bases and J by 7 bases, with 10 bases between. The CDR3 has 12 amino acids. Germline CDR1 MGHDK, CDR2 SYGVNS. The CDR3 sequence: CASRLARNEQFF. The CDR3 DNA reads TGTGCCAGCAGGCTAGCTCGGAATGAGCAGTTCTTC.

The chain employs TRBV12-5 and TRBJ1-1; unclear D gene. The germline CDR1 and CDR2 sequences are LGHNT and FRNRAP. This CDR3 is 11 amino acids long. With 7 bases removed from V and 0 bases from J, the gap between germline ends came to 3 bases. CDR3 DNA sequence: TGTGCTAGTGCCATGAACACTGAAGCTTTCTTT. Translated, it gives CASAMNTEAFF.

This sequence joins TRBV15 and TRBJ1-4, with 7 bases fitting TRBD1. V lost 3 bases and J lost 6; bases outside the gene matches: 7. The CDR3 runs 15 residues. Germline CDR1 LNHNV, CDR2 YYDKDF (reference sequence). CDR3 DNA sequence: TGTGCCACCAGCAGGGGCGTAGGGGGCGATGAAAAACTGTTTTTT. As protein: CATSRGVGGDEKLFF.

This clone was found once. The CDR3 coding sequence is TGCGCCAGCAGCCTAGGGGGCGCTGGCACAGATACGCAGTATTTT. It specifies CASSLGGAGTDTQYF. The gene calls are TRBV5-1 and TRBJ2-3, with 7 bases lining up with TRBD1. Looked up from germline, CDR1 is SGHRS and CDR2 is YFSETQ. There are 15 residues in the CDR3. V was pared by 4 bases and J by 1 base, with 6 bases of the junction left unmatched.

The chain links TRBV11-2 to TRBJ1-5; D is undetermined. The CDR3 consists of 13 residues. V lost 5 bases, J lost 5 bases, and 10 bases lay in between. Germline V lookup: CDR1 SGHAT, CDR2 FQNNGV. CDR3 region: CASSKSRDQPQHF. CDR3 nucleotide sequence: TGTGCCAGCAGCAAATCCCGGGATCAGCCCCAGCATTTT.

This clone showed up just once. This chain uses TRBV28 with TRBJ1-5, with TRBD1 identical over 7 bases. Germline V gene data show CDR1 as MDHEN and CDR2 as SYDVKM. V gave up 5 bases and J gave up 0 bases; unmatched junction bases: 4. The CDR3 is made up of 15 amino acids. In nucleotides, the CDR3 is TGTGCCAGCAGTCCCCACAGGGGTAGCAATCAGCCCCAGCATTTT. It encodes CASSPHRGSNQPQHF.

The chain couples TRBV6-5 to TRBJ1-3, with TRBD1 matching over 7 bases. Germline V CDR1 and CDR2: MNHEY, SVGAGI. V shed 7 bases and J 5 bases; nucleotides not matched to a gene: 11. The CDR3 consists of 15 residues. Here the CDR3 DNA reads TGTGCCAGCATATCGGAACGGGACAGAAGAAACACCATATATTTT. It translates to CASISERDRRNTIYF.